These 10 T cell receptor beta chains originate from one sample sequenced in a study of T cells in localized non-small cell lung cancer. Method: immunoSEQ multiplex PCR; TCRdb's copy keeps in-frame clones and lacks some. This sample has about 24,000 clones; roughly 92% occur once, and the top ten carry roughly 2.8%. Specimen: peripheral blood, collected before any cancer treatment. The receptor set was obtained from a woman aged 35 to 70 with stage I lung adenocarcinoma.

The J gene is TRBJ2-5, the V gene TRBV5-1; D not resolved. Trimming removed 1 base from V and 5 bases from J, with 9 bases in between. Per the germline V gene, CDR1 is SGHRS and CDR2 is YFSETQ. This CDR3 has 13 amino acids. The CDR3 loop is CASSLNGHETQYF. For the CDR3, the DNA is TGCGCCAGCAGCTTGAATGGGCATGAGACCCAGTACTTC.

The CDR3 region is CASSPLGENTEAFF. The CDR3 DNA is TGTGCCAGCTCACCACTCGGAGAGAACACTGAAGCTTTCTTT. The chain recombines TRBV18 with TRBJ1-1; D ambiguous. This CDR3 comprises 14 residues. From germline, CDR1 is KGHSH and CDR2 LQKENI. Trimming pared 1 base from V and 1 base from J, leaving 7 bases between.

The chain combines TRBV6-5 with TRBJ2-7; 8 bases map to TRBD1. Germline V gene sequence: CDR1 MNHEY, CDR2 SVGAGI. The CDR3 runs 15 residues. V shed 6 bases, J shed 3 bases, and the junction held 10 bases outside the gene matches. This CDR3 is CASRGVRTGLYEQYF. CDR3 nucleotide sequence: TGTGCCAGCAGGGGAGTCCGGACAGGGCTCTACGAGCAGTACTTC.

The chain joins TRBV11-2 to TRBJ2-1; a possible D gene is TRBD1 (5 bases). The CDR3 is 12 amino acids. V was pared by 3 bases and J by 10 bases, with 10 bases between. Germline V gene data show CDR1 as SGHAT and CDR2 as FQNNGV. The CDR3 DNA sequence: TGTGCCAGCAGCTTTTCAGGGTTAGAGCAGTTCTTC. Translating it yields CASSFSGLEQFF.

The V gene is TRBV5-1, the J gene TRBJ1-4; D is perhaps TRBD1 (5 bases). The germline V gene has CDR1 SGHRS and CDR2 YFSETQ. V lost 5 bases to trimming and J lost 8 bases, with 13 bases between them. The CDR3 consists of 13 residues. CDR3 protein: CASRGEGAEKLFF. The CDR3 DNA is TGCGCCAGCAGGGGGGAAGGGGCCGAAAAACTGTTTTTT. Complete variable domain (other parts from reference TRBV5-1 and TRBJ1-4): KAGVTQTPRYLIKTRGQQVTLSCSPISGHRSVSWYQQTPGQGLQFLFEYFSETQRNKGNFPGRFSGRQFSNSRSEMNVSTLELGDSALYLCASRGEGAEKLFFGSGTQLSVL.

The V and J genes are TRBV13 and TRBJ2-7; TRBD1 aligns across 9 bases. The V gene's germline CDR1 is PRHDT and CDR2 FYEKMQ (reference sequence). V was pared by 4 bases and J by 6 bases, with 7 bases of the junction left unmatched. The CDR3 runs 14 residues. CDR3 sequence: CASSSPDRGLEQYF. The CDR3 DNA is TGTGCCAGCAGCTCGCCGGACAGGGGCCTCGAGCAGTACTTC.

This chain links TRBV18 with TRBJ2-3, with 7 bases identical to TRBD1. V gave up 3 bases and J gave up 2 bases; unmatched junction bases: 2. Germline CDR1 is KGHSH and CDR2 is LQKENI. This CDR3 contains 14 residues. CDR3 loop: CASSPGTVTDTQYF. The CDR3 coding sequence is TGTGCCAGCTCACCGGGGACAGTCACAGATACGCAGTATTTT.

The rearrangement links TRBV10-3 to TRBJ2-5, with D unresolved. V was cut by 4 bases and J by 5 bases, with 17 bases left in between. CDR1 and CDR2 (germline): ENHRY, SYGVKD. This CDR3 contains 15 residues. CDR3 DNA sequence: TGTGCCATCAGTGCCTCCTTGGACGGAAGGGAGACCCAGTACTTC. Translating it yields CAISASLDGRETQYF.

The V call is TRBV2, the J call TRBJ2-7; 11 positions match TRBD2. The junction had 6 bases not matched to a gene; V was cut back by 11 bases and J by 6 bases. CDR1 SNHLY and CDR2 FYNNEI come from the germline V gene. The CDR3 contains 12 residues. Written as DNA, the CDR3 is TGTGCCGGCCATAGCGGGGGGGGCGAGCAGTACTTC. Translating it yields CAGHSGGGEQYF.

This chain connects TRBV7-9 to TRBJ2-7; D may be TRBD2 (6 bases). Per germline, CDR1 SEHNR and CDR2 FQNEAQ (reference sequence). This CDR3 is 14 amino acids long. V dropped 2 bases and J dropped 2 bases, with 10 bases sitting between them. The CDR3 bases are TGTGCCAGCAGCTTATTGGAGGGACCCTACGAGCAGTACTTC. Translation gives CASSLLEGPYEQYF.